Described below is a single T cell receptor (beta chain) sequence and its context. Its matching antigen is unknown. The data derive from a study of radiotherapy plus CTLA-4 blockade in lung cancer. Study outcomes and limitations: Tumor-derived TCR clones expanded in blood after radiotherapy plus ipilimumab. Early blood T cell clone dynamics, with interferon-beta, were reported to best predict response.

Trimming took 4 bases from V and 4 from J; bases not matched to a gene: 9. Germline V lookup: CDR1 MNHEY, CDR2 SVGAGI. The CDR3 consists of 15 residues. Sequenced by immunoSEQ multiplex PCR; TCRdb stores in-frame clones only, minus some. The sample includes around 100,000 clones, around 79% seen only once; the top ten take about 3%. The receptor was isolated from a human donor with non-small cell lung cancer who had a partial response to radiotherapy plus ipilimumab. Some clones in this sample may be carry-over from other donors' samples. The specimen was peripheral blood, collected from a patient treated with radiotherapy plus ipilimumab. The genes are TRBV6-5 and TRBJ1-1, with 7 bases that match TRBD1. CDR3: CASSSFWDRSTEAFF. CDR3 sequence (DNA): TGTGCCAGCAGTTCATTTTGGGACAGAAGCACTGAAGCTTTCTTT.